The rows below give T cell receptor beta chains drawn from one sample of a study of immune evolution from preneoplasia to lung adenocarcinoma. Generated by immunoSEQ multiplex PCR, the TCRdb table keeps only in-frame clones and is missing some. The sample lists under 8,500 clones; around 80% were seen once. Specimen: FFPE adjacent normal lung tissue. These receptor sequences come from a person aged 55-80 years with lung adenocarcinoma. The CDR3 runs from the conserved cysteine through the conserved F or W. The D gene is left open where the match is weak. Clone size is given for some rows only: seen once, a few or many times, or a class if the clone is expanded.

TRBJ2-4,TRBV21-1,-,-,TGTGCCAGCTCCAGAGCGGGAGGAGCTGGAAACATTCAGTACTTC,CASSRAGGAGNIQYF
TRBJ2-5,TRBV30,-,-,TGTGCCTGGAGTGTACTCCAGGGTGTCGGGGAGACCCAGTACTTC,CAWSVLQGVGETQYF
TRBJ2-5,TRBV2,-,-,TGTGCCACCCAAAGACTGGGGGCGAAAGAGACCCAGTACTTC,CATQRLGAKETQYF
TRBJ2-1,TRBV7-6,-,-,TGTGCCAGCAGCTTGACGATGGATGAGCAGTTCTTC,CASSLTMDEQFF
TRBJ1-5,TRBV2,-,-,TGTGCCAGCAGTGTAGAGGGAGGCAATCAGCCCCAGCATTTT,CASSVEGGNQPQHF
TRBJ1-2,TRBV5-4,-,TRBD1,TGTGCCAGCAGCTTCGGGACAGTTCTTAGCTATGGCTACACTTTC,CASSFGTVLSYGYTF
TRBJ2-6,TRBV28,once,TRBD1,TGTGCCAGCAGTCCAGACAGGGGTCGGGCCTCTGGGGCCAACGTCCTGACTTTC,CASSPDRGRASGANVLTF
TRBJ2-1,TRBV29-1,few,TRBD2,TGCAGCGTTGCCCTTGGGACTAGCGGGAGTCGAGAGCAGTTCTTC,CSVALGTSGSREQFF
TRBJ2-5,TRBV27,few,-,TGTGCCAGCAGCATGGGACGGCTACAAGAGACCCAGTACTTC,CASSMGRLQETQYF
TRBJ2-3,TRBV28,-,TRBD1,TGTGCCAGCAGTTGGGCCGCCCGGACAGGGGGAGGAGATACGCAGTATTTT,CASSWAARTGGGDTQYF
TRBJ2-7,TRBV9,-,-,TGTGCCAGCAGCGTAGGAGAGGGGCTCGGAGGCGAGCAGTACTTC,CASSVGEGLGGEQYF
TRBJ2-3,TRBV30,-,-,TGTGCCTGCAAGGGATTAGTATATGCAGATACGCAGTATTTT,CACKGLVYADTQYF
TRBJ1-1,TRBV6-6,-,-,TGTGCCAGCAGGGAACAGGAGAGGACCACTGAAGCTTTCTTT,CASREQERTTEAFF
TRBJ2-5,TRBV5-1,-,-,TGCGCCAGCAGCTTGAGGCAGGGTTCGGAAGAGACCCAGTACTTC,CASSLRQGSEETQYF
TRBJ2-1,TRBV11-1,few,TRBD2,TGTGCCAGCAGCTTAGTGGATACCGGGACTAGCGGGAGCAATGAGCAGTTCTTC,CASSLVDTGTSGSNEQFF
TRBJ2-5,TRBV2,-,TRBD1,TGTGCCAGCAGGATGGAACAGGGGGCATCAGAGACCCAGTACTTC,CASRMEQGASETQYF
TRBJ1-2,TRBV5-4,-,TRBD1,TGTGCCAGCAGCATAAACAGGGGATTCGACTATGGCTACACCTTC,CASSINRGFDYGYTF
TRBJ1-1,TRBV7-9,few,-,TGTGCCAGCAGCTTAGGTCCCCAGCGCAATGAAGCTTTCTTT,CASSLGPQRNEAFF
TRBJ2-1,TRBV5-1,-,TRBD2,TGCGCCAGCAGCTTGGCCGCGGGAGGGCCTAATGAGCAGTTCTTC,CASSLAAGGPNEQFF
TRBJ1-4,TRBV28,-,-,TGTGCCAGCAGTTTAACAGGATCAACTAATGAAAAACTGTTTTTT,CASSLTGSTNEKLFF
TRBJ1-1,TRBV4-1,-,-,TGCGCCAGCAGCCAGGAGGACGGATCGAACACTGAAGCTTTCTTT,CASSQEDGSNTEAFF
TRBJ2-5,TRBV5-5,-,TRBD1,TGTGCCAGCAGCTGGACAGGGCGATTCCAAGAGACCCAGTACTTC,CASSWTGRFQETQYF
TRBJ1-2,TRBV5-4,-,-,TGTGCCAGCAGCTTGGGTGGTGGGACGGACTATGGCTACACCTTC,CASSLGGGTDYGYTF
TRBJ2-7,TRBV12-2,-,-,TGTGCAAGTCGCTTAGAGGGACAGGGGGCGGCCTACGAGCAGTACTTC,CASRLEGQGAAYEQYF
TRBJ2-7,TRBV28,-,-,TGTGCCAGCAGTTTGAACTGGGAGCAGTACTTC,CASSLNWEQYF
TRBJ2-7,TRBV2,-,-,TGTGCCAGCAGTGATGGCTACGAGCAGTACTTC,CASSDGYEQYF
TRBJ2-1,TRBV5-6,-,TRBD1,TGTGCCAGCAGCTTGGCGGGAAGTACAGGGGGTTACAATGAGCAGTTCTTC,CASSLAGSTGGYNEQFF